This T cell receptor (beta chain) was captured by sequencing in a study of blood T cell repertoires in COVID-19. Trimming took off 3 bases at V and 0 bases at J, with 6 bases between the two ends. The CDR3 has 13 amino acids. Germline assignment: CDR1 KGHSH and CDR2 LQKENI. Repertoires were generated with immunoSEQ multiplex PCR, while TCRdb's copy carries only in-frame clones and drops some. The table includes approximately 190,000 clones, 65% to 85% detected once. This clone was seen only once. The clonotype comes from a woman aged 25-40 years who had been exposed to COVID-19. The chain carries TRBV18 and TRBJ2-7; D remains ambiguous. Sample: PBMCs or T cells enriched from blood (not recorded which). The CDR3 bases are TGTGCCAGCTCACCTACAGACTCCTACGAGCAGTACTTC. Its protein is CASSPTDSYEQYF.